This T cell receptor beta chain came from a study of blood T cell repertoires in COVID-19. About the study: COVID-19 samples, acute and convalescent, were from the United States, Italy and Spain.

V gave up 4 bases and J gave up 4 bases; unmatched junction bases: 13. The CDR3 extends over 17 amino acids. Germline assignment: CDR1 SGHNT and CDR2 YYREEE (reference sequence). This clone has a single count. Sequencing was performed with immunoSEQ multiplex PCR; in TCRdb, only in-frame clones are kept and a portion is missing. The sample contains 200,000 to 300,000 clones, approximately 88% of which appear only once. Sequencing input: PBMCs or T cells enriched from blood (not recorded which). The TCR originated in a middle-aged woman with acute COVID-19. The rearrangement joins TRBV5-4 to TRBJ2-3; the match to TRBD1 covers 9 bases. CDR3 loop: CASSPTQGAEVSDTQYF. The DNA for the CDR3 is TGTGCCAGCAGCCCTACACAGGGGGCAGAAGTATCAGATACGCAGTATTTT.